The present T cell receptor (beta chain) was sequenced within a study of blood T cell repertoires in COVID-19. Study context: Sites in the United States, Italy and Spain provided acute and convalescent COVID-19 samples. T cells, B-cell-depleted T cells, or PBMCs provided the cDNA or gDNA that served as material.

The V and J ends lost 7 bases and 5 bases, in that order; junction bases with no gene match: 13. This CDR3 spans 15 amino acids. The germline CDR1 and CDR2 sequences are SQVTM and ANQGSEA. The data were produced by immunoSEQ multiplex PCR, yet TCRdb's version contains in-frame clones alone and is incomplete. Of roughly 250,000 clones listed, 75% to 90% are singletons. The chain joins TRBV29-1 to TRBJ2-1; 8 bases align to TRBD2. The sample was PBMCs or T cells enriched from blood (not recorded which). The clonotype comes from a woman aged 40 to 49 with acute COVID-19. The CDR3 sequence is CSARGAGGMDNEQFF. CDR3 nucleotide sequence: TGCAGCGCCCGGGGTGCGGGAGGAATGGACAATGAGCAGTTCTTC.